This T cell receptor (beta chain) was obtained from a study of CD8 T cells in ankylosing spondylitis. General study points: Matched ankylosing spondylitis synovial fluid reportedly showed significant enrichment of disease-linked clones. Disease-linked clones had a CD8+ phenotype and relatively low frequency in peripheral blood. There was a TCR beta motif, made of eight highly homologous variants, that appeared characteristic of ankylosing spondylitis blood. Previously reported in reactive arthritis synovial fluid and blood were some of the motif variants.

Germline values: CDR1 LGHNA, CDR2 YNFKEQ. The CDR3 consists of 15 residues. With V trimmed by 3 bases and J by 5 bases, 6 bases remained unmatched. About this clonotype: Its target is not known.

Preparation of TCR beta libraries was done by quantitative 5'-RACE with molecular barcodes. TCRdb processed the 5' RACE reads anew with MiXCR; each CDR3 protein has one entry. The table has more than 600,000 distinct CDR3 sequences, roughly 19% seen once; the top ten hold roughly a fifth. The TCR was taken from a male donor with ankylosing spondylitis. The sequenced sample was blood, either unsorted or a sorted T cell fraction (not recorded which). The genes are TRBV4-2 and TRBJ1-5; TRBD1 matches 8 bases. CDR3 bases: TGTGCCAGCAGCCAGACAGGGACAGGCGATCAGCCCCAGCATTTT. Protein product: CASSQTGTGDQPQHF.